The present T cell receptor beta chain was sequenced within a study of OX40 agonist ivuxolimab in advanced cancers. On the study more broadly: Ivuxolimab, an agonist antibody against OX40 (CD134), was given to patients. Every 2 weeks, ivuxolimab was infused into the patients intravenously at between 0.01 and 10 mg/kg.

The CDR3 totals 15 residues. CDR1 SGDLS and CDR2 YYNGEE come from the germline V gene. The junction had 4 bases not matched to a gene; V was cut back by 3 bases and J by 1 base. Sequencing used immunoSEQ multiplex PCR; TCRdb keeps in-frame clones, though not all of them. The repertoire has roughly 40,000 clones, roughly nine tenths of them found once; the top ten carry around 30%. For this clone: Its matching antigen is unknown.

Whole-study findings and limits: Among expanded peripheral T cells, antigen specificity went undetermined. Mean expanded clone counts were higher in CD8+ than CD4+ T cells.

The rearrangement joins TRBV9 to TRBJ2-5; 9 nucleotides agree with TRBD2. The material sequenced was CD4+ or CD8+ T cells sorted from blood, taken in a trial of the OX40 agonist ivuxolimab. This receptor was taken from an adult with an advanced solid tumor such as melanoma, head and neck, liver or kidney cancer. The DNA for the CDR3 is TGTGCCAGCAGCGAGGGACTAGCTTCCCAAGAGACCCAGTACTTC. This sequence encodes CASSEGLASQETQYF.